The 22 T cell receptor beta chains listed next were all sequenced from one sample in a study of human T cells and chemical hapten exposure. Via MiXCR, TCRdb re-called the RACE reads, giving one row per CDR3 protein. The sample carries some 65,000 distinct CDR3 sequences, around 6.1% recorded once. Time point described: healthy volunteer bleed at 6 weeks. Researchers extracted total RNA from unfractionated whole blood. The sequenced sample was whole blood. All receptors come from a female donor in good health. Some clones in this sample may be carry-over from other donors' samples.

This clonotype has more than one count but fewer than ten. V is TRBV5-4 and J is TRBJ1-2; D might be TRBD1 (6 bases). The CDR3 loop spans 16 amino acids. Looked up from germline, CDR1 is SGHNT and CDR2 is YYREEE (reference sequence). Trimming took 0 bases from V and 0 from J, leaving 12 bases between them. The CDR3 DNA reads TGTGCCAGCAGCTTGGAGGGACAACGAGCTAACTATGGCTACACCTTC. Its translation: CASSLEGQRANYGYTF.

This clonotype has more than one count but fewer than ten. V usage is TRBV2 and J usage is TRBJ1-1, with 8 nucleotides matching TRBD1. V shed 0 bases, J shed 4 bases, and the junction held 4 bases outside the gene matches. In germline, CDR1 is SNHLY, CDR2 FYNNEI. CDR3 length equals 15 residues. CDR3 DNA: TGTGCCAGCAGTGAAGCCGAAACAGGGGGCACTGAAGCTTTCTTT. It translates to CASSEAETGGTEAFF.

The chain recombines TRBV29-1 with TRBJ2-4; D gene ambiguous. V was cut by 1 base and J by 0 bases, with 4 bases left in between. In germline, CDR1 is SQVTM, CDR2 ANQGSEA. This CDR3 is built from 13 residues. The CDR3 DNA is TGCAGCGTTGAAGGAGGAGCCAAAAACATTCAGTACTTC. This gives the protein CSVEGGAKNIQYF.

At least ten counts were recorded for this clonotype. V is TRBV5-6 and J is TRBJ2-7, with D possibly being TRBD2 (6 bases). Looked up from germline, CDR1 is SGHDT and CDR2 is YYEEEE. Between the trimmed V and J ends, which lost 3 bases and 2 bases, there was a span of 15 bases. CDR3 length equals 15 residues. For the CDR3, the DNA is TGTGCCAGCAGCTCAAACCGGGAGAGAACCTACGAGCAGTACTTC. Amino acids: CASSSNRERTYEQYF.

This clonotype was observed a few times. This chain joins TRBV5-1 and TRBJ1-4, with TRBD1 as a possible D gene (5 bases). Germline V gene data show CDR1 as SGHRS and CDR2 as YFSETQ. V lost 4 bases and J 0 bases, leaving 7 bases between the germline ends. CDR3 size: 14 residues. In DNA form, the CDR3 reads TGCGCCAGCAGCCGACAGACAACTAATGAAAAACTGTTTTTT. This gives the protein CASSRQTTNEKLFF.

This clonotype was picked up many times. V usage is TRBV3-1 and J usage is TRBJ2-2, with 8 bases matching TRBD2. V shed 4 bases, J shed 2 bases, and the junction held 3 bases outside the gene matches. Germline assignment: CDR1 LGHDT and CDR2 YNNKEL (reference sequence). CDR3 length: 15 residues. The CDR3 DNA is TGTGCCAGCAGCCCTAGCGGGCGCAACACCGGGGAGCTGTTTTTT. Protein: CASSPSGRNTGELFF.

This clonotype was seen repeatedly, ten times or more. The chain couples TRBV2 to TRBJ1-2, with 9 bases that match TRBD1. Germline CDR1 and CDR2: SNHLY and FYNNEI. After removal of 10 bases from V and 6 bases from J, the junction contained 9 bases not matched to a gene. The CDR3 runs to 13 residues. DNA for the CDR3: TGTGCCACCACCCAGGACAGGGGCGATGGCTACACCTTC. This encodes CATTQDRGDGYTF.

In its sample, this clonotype was seen many times. The chain employs TRBV9 and TRBJ1-5; D gene ambiguous. The CDR3 sequence is 13 residues long. V lost 0 bases to trimming and J lost 3 bases, with 4 bases between them. Looked up from germline, CDR1 is SGDLS and CDR2 is YYNGEE. CDR3 sequence: CASSVGVNQPQHF. The CDR3 nucleotides read TGTGCCAGCAGCGTAGGTGTCAATCAGCCCCAGCATTTT.

The chain employs TRBV7-2 and TRBJ1-4; the D gene is possibly TRBD1 (5 bases). Germline CDR1 and CDR2: SGHTA and FQGNSA. Trimming removed 2 bases at V and 3 bases at J, with 16 bases between. This CDR3 contains 17 residues. The DNA of the CDR3 is TGTGCCAGCAGCTTATCGCTGGGGCCGGGAGCTAATGAAAAACTGTTTTTT. It encodes CASSLSLGPGANEKLFF.

V and J are TRBV5-1 and TRBJ2-3, with a possible D match to TRBD2 (6 bases). Between the trimmed V and J ends, which lost 4 bases and 0 bases, there was a span of 9 bases. The CDR3 covers 14 residues. Germline V gene sequence: CDR1 SGHRS, CDR2 YFSETQ. The CDR3 sequence is CASSPGTSTDTQYF. The CDR3 DNA reads as TGCGCCAGCAGCCCTGGGACTAGCACAGATACGCAGTATTTT. Filled out from reference TRBV5-1 and TRBJ2-3, the complete variable domain reads KAGVTQTPRYLIKTRGQQVTLSCSPISGHRSVSWYQQTPGQGLQFLFEYFSETQRNKGNFPGRFSGRQFSNSRSEMNVSTLELGDSALYLCASSPGTSTDTQYFGPGTRLTVL.

This clonotype was recorded at least ten times. The chain is built from TRBV7-9 and TRBJ2-3, with TRBD2 matching over 11 bases. V shed 5 bases, J shed 3 bases, and the junction held 4 bases outside the gene matches. This CDR3 has 15 residues. Germline assignment: CDR1 SEHNR and CDR2 FQNEAQ (reference sequence). Written as DNA, the CDR3 is TGTGCCAGCAGCCCAGGGACTAGCGGAACAGATACGCAGTATTTT. Its translation: CASSPGTSGTDTQYF.

This clonotype was counted many times. The chain has TRBV29-1 and TRBJ2-5, with D uncertain. V gave up 4 bases and J gave up 9 bases, with 18 bases separating them. The CDR3 covers 13 residues. CDR1 SQVTM and CDR2 ANQGSEA come from the germline V gene. This chain's CDR3 is CSVVFSDGASQYF. The CDR3 region has the DNA TGCAGCGTTGTTTTTTCGGACGGCGCGTCCCAGTACTTC.

V usage is TRBV7-2 and J usage is TRBJ1-5; possibly TRBD1 for D (6 bases). CDR3 length: 15 residues. The ends were cut back, 7 bases at V and 0 bases at J, with 13 bases in the middle. Germline V gene lookup returns CDR1 SGHTA and CDR2 FQGNSA. The CDR3, as DNA: TGTGCCAGCAAACAGGGACCGTATAGCAATCAGCCCCAGCATTTT. Its protein is CASKQGPYSNQPQHF.

This clonotype was seen ten or more times. V and J are TRBV9 and TRBJ2-3, with D unresolved. Between the trimmed V and J ends, which lost 3 bases and 6 bases, there was a span of 8 bases. CDR3 length: 12 residues. The germline CDR1 and CDR2 sequences are SGDLS and YYNGEE. The CDR3 DNA is TGTGCCAGCAGCGCCTCCGTCGATACGCAGTATTTT. As protein: CASSASVDTQYF. Based on the CDR3 plus reference TRBV9 and TRBJ2-3, the full variable domain is DSGVTQTPKHLITATGQRVTLRCSPRSGDLSVYWYQQSLDQGLQFLIQYYNGEERAKGNILERFSAQQFPDLHSELNLSSLELGDSALYFCASSASVDTQYFGPGTRLTVL.

This clonotype was picked up many times. The chain is built from TRBV2 and TRBJ1-1; possibly TRBD1 for D (5 bases). Germline CDR1 and CDR2: SNHLY and FYNNEI. The CDR3 runs to 13 residues. Trimming took off 8 bases at V and 5 bases at J, with 15 bases between the two ends. The CDR3, as DNA: TGTGCCAGCCGAAATGGGGGTGGGACTGAAGCTTTCTTT. Translating it yields CASRNGGGTEAFF.

This clonotype was seen at least ten times. The rearrangement joins TRBV6-2 or TRBV6-3 to TRBJ2-1, with 11 bases identical to TRBD2. Unmatched junction bases numbered 9, after V lost 4 bases and J lost 13 bases. CDR1 is MNHEY, CDR2 SVGEGT, per germline. The CDR3 runs to 14 residues. The CDR3 nucleotides are TGTGCCAGCAGTTCCTCCGGGACTAGCGGTTCCCAGTTCTTC. Protein product: CASSSSGTSGSQFF.

V and J are TRBV5-1 and TRBJ2-5, with TRBD2 matching 8 bases. The CDR3 loop spans 15 amino acids. V lost 5 bases, J lost 2 bases, and 8 bases stayed unmatched. Germline V gene sequence: CDR1 SGHRS, CDR2 YFSETQ. The CDR3 nucleotides are TGCGCCAGCAGAGAGCGGGGGCTAGGGCAAGAGACCCAGTACTTC. It yields the protein CASRERGLGQETQYF.

This clonotype was detected ten times or more. The genes are TRBV4-2 and TRBJ2-7, with TRBD2 matching over 10 bases. In germline, CDR1 is LGHNA, CDR2 YNFKEQ. Trimming took 0 bases from V and 9 from J; bases not matched to a gene: 8. The CDR3 sequence is 15 residues long. This CDR3 reads CASSQDQGLAGVQYF. CDR3 DNA: TGTGCCAGCAGCCAAGATCAAGGGCTAGCGGGAGTGCAGTACTTC.

This clonotype was counted ten times or more. The chain is built from TRBV30 and TRBJ1-6; D possibly corresponds to TRBD1 (5 bases). CDR3 length: 13 residues. V lost 0 bases and J 8 bases, leaving 8 bases between the germline ends. Germline V CDR1 and CDR2: GTSNPN, SVGIG (reference sequence). This CDR3 is CAWSVGTDSPLHF. CDR3 DNA: TGTGCCTGGAGTGTAGGGACGGATTCACCCCTCCACTTT.

This clonotype showed up just a few times. The V gene is TRBV2, the J gene TRBJ1-1, with a tentative D call TRBD1 (6 bases). Trimming took off 7 bases at V and 7 bases at J, with 10 bases between the two ends. CDR3 length equals 11 residues. Germline values: CDR1 SNHLY, CDR2 FYNNEI. As DNA, the CDR3 is TGTGCCAGCATGAGCAGGGGTGAAGCTTTCTTT. The encoded protein is CASMSRGEAFF. Looking up the rest from reference TRBV2 and TRBJ1-1 gives the full variable domain: EPEVTQTPSHQVTQMGQEVILRCVPISNHLYFYWYRQILGQKVEFLVSFYNNEISEKSEIFDDQFSVERPDGSNFTLKIRSTKLEDSAMYFCASMSRGEAFFGQGTRLTVV.

The DNA of the CDR3 is TGTGCCAGCTCAACGGACACTAACTATGGCTACACCTTC. Translation gives CASSTDTNYGYTF. The chain recombines TRBV18 with TRBJ1-2; D possibly corresponds to TRBD1 (5 bases). Germline CDR1 reads KGHSH; CDR2 reads LQKENI. This CDR3 spans 13 amino acids. Trimming pared 5 bases from V and 0 bases from J, leaving 7 bases between.

This chain links TRBV2 with TRBJ2-1; 13 nucleotides agree with TRBD2. The CDR3 is made up of 18 amino acids. Germline values: CDR1 SNHLY, CDR2 FYNNEI. Unmatched junction bases numbered 7, after V lost 2 bases and J lost 3 bases. The CDR3 sequence is CASSEFGGTSGIYNEQFF. CDR3 DNA sequence: TGTGCCAGCAGTGAATTCGGGGGGACTAGCGGGATCTACAATGAGCAGTTCTTC.